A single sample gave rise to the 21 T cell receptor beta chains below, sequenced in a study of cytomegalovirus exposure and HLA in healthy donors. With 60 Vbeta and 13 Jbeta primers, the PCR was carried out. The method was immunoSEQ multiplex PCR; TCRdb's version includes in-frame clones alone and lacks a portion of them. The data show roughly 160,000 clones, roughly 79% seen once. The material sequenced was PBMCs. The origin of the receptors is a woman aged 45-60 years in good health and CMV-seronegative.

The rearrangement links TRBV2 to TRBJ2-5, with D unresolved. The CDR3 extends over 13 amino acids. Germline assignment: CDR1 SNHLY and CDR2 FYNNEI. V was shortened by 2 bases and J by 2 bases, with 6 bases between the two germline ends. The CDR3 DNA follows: TGTGCCAGCAGTGAAAGAGCGCAAGAGACCCAGTACTTC. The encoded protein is CASSERAQETQYF.

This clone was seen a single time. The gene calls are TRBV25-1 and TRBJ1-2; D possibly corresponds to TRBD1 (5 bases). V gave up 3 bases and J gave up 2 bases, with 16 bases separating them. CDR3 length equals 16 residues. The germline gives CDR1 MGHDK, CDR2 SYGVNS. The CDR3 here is CASSDAGVKFNYGYTF. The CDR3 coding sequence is TGTGCCAGCAGTGATGCGGGGGTAAAATTCAACTATGGCTACACCTTC.

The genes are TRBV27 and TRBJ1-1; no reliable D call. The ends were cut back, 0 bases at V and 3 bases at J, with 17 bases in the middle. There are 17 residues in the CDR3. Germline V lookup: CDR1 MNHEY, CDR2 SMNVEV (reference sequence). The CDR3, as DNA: TGTGCCAGCAGTTTATCGTTCAGGAGGAAGTTGGACACTGAAGCTTTCTTT. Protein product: CASSLSFRRKLDTEAFF.

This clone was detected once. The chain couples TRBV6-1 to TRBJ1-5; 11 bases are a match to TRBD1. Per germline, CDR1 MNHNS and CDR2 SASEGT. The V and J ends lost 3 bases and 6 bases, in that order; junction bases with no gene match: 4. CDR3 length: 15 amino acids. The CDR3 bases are TGTGCCAGCAGTGAGGGGACAGGGGGTGTTCAGCCCCAGCATTTT. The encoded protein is CASSEGTGGVQPQHF.

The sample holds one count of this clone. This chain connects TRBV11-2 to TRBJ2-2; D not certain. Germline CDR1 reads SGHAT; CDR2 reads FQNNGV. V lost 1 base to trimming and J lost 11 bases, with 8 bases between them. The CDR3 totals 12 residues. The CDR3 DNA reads TGTGCCAGCAGCTTAGGCCAGGCCGAGCTGTTTTTT. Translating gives CASSLGQAELFF.

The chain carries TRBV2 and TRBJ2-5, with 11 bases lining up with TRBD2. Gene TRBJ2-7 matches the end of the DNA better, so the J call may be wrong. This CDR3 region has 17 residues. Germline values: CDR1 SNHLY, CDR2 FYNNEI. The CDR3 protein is CASSLGLAGGLGYEQYF. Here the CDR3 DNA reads TGTGCCAGCAGTCTTGGACTAGCGGGCGGCTTAGGATACGAGCAGTACTTC.

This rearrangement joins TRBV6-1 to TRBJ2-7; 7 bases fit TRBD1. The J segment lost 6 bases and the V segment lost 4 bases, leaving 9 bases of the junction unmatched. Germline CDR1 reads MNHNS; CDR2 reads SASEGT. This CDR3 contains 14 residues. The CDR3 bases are TGTGCCAGCAGTGCCCTCCGAGGGGGCTCCGAGCAGTACTTC. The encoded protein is CASSALRGGSEQYF.

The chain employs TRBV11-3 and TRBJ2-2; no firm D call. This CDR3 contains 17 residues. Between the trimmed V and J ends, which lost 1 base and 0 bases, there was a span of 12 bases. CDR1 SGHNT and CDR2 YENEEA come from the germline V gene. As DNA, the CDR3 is TGTGCCAGCAGCTTAGGTTCCGGGTTCGCGAACACCGGGGAGCTGTTTTTT. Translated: CASSLGSGFANTGELFF.

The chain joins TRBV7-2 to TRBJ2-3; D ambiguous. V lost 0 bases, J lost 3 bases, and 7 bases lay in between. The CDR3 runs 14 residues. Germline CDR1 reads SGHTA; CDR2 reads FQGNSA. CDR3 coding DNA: TGTGCCAGCAGCTTAGCGATGACAACAGATACGCAGTATTTT. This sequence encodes CASSLAMTTDTQYF.

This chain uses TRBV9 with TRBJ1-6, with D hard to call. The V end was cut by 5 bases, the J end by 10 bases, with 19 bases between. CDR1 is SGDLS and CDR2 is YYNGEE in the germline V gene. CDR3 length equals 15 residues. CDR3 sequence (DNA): TGTGCCAGCAGTGTCCGAGAAAGGGAGGGATCACCCCTCCACTTT. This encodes CASSVREREGSPLHF.

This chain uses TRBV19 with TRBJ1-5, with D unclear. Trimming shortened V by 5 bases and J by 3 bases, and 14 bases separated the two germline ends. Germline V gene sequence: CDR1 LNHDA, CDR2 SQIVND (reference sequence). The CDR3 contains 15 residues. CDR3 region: CASSPEGWNNQPQHF. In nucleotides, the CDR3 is TGTGCCAGTAGTCCGGAGGGATGGAACAATCAGCCCCAGCATTTT.

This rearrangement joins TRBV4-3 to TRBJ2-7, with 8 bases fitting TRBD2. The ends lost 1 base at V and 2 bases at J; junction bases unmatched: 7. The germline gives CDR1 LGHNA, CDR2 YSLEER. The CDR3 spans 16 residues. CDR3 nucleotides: TGCGCCAGCAGCCAAGTTTTAGCGGGGCCAACCTACGAGCAGTACTTC. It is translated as CASSQVLAGPTYEQYF.

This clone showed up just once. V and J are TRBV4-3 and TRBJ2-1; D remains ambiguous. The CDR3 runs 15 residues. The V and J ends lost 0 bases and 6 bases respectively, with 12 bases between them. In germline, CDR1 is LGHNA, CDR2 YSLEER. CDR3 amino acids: CASSQETRSANEQFF. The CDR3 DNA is TGCGCCAGCAGCCAAGAAACGCGAAGCGCCAATGAGCAGTTCTTC.

CDR3: CASGGQSSNQPQHF. The CDR3 DNA is TGTGCCAGTGGGGGACAGTCTAGCAATCAGCCCCAGCATTTT. The V and J genes are TRBV25-1 and TRBJ1-5; 7 nucleotides agree with TRBD1. The trim removed 9 bases at V and 0 bases at J, leaving 5 bases unmatched. This CDR3 region has 14 residues. Germline loops: CDR1 MGHDK, CDR2 SYGVNS.

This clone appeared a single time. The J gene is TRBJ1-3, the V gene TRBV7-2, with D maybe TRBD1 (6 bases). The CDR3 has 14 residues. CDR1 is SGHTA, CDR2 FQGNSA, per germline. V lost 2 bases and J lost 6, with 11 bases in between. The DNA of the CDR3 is TGTGCCAGCAGCTTATGGGGGCCTGAAAACACCATATATTTT. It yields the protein CASSLWGPENTIYF. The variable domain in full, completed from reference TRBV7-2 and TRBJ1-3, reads GAGVSQSPSNKVTEKGKDVELRCDPISGHTALYWYRQSLGQGLEFLIYFQGNSAPDKSGLPSDRFSAERTGGSVSTLTIQRTQQEDSAVYLCASSLWGPENTIYFGEGSWLTVV.

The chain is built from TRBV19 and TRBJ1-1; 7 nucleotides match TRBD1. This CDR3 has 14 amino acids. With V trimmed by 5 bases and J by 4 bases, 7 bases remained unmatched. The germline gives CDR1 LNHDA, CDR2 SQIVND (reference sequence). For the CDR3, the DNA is TGTGCCAGTAGTGTAGGGGGCGCGCCCACTGAAGCTTTCTTT. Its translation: CASSVGGAPTEAFF.

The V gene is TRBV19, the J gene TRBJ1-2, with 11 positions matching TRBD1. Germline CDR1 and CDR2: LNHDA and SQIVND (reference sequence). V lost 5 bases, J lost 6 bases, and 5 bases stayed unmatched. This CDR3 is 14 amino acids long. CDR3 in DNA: TGTGCCAGTAGTCCCGGACAGGGGGCCAATGGCTACACCTTC. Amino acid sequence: CASSPGQGANGYTF.

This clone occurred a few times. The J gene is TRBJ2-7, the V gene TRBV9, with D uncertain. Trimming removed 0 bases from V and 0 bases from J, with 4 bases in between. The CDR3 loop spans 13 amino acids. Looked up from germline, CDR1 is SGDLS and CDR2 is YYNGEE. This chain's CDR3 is CASSVDTSYEQYF. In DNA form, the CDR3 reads TGTGCCAGCAGCGTAGACACCTCCTACGAGCAGTACTTC.

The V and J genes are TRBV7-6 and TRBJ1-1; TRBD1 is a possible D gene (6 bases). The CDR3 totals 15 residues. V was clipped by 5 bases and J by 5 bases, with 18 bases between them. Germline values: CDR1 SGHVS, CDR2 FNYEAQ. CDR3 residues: CASSPFPTGKTEAFF. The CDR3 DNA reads TGTGCCAGCAGCCCCTTCCCGACAGGCAAGACTGAAGCTTTCTTT.

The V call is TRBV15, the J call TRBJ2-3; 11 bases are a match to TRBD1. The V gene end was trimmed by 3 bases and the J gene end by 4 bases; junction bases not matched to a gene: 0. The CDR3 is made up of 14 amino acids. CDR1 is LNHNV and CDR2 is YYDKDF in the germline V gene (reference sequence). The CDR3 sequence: CATSRGQGADTQYF. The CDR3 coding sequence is TGTGCCACCAGCAGGGGACAGGGGGCAGATACGCAGTATTTT.

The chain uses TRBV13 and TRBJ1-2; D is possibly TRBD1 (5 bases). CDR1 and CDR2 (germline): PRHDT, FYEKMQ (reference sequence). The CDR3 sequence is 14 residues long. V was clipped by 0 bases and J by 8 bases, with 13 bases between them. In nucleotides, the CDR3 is TGTGCCAGCAGCTTAGGCAGGGCCCTTGGAGGCTACACCTTC. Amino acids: CASSLGRALGGYTF.